A single sample gave rise to the 5 T cell receptor beta chains below, sequenced in a study of blood T cell repertoires in COVID-19. The protocol was immunoSEQ multiplex PCR, while the TCRdb copy is restricted to in-frame clones and leaves out a portion. Here the sample spans about 210,000 clones, 84% being singletons. The source material was peripheral blood. The receptors stem from a man between 35 and 55 years old who had recovered from COVID-19.

The chain couples TRBV7-8 to TRBJ2-1; D might be TRBD1 (5 bases). The V gene lost 1 base and the J gene lost 7 bases, with 11 bases spanning the gap. The germline gives CDR1 SGHVS, CDR2 FQNEAQ. The CDR3 is 14 residues long. The CDR3 DNA reads as TGTGCCAGCAGCTTAGGGGGCGAAGGAAATGAGCAGTTCTTC. Translation: CASSLGGEGNEQFF.

The chain couples TRBV5-4 to TRBJ2-3, with 12 bases that match TRBD2. V lost 7 bases and J lost 5; bases outside the gene matches: 14. This CDR3 is built from 17 residues. CDR1 and CDR2 (germline): SGHNT, YYREEE (reference sequence). The CDR3 DNA sequence: TGTGCCAGCCAGAGTCGGGCTAGCGGGGGGGTTCAAGATACGCAGTATTTT. Its translation: CASQSRASGGVQDTQYF.

The CDR3 nucleotides read TGCGCCAGCAGTACAACTAGCGGCTCCTACGAGCAGTACTTC. Protein: CASSTTSGSYEQYF. The chain links TRBV5-1 to TRBJ2-7; 8 bases align to TRBD2. Germline V gives CDR1 SGHRS, CDR2 YFSETQ. Trimming took 5 bases from V and 0 from J; bases not matched to a gene: 4. The CDR3 has 14 amino acids.

J is TRBJ2-3 and V is TRBV19; tentative D call: TRBD2 (6 bases). V lost 6 bases and J 2 bases, leaving 15 bases between the germline ends. CDR3 length equals 15 residues. Per germline, CDR1 LNHDA and CDR2 SQIVND (reference sequence). CDR3 DNA sequence: TGTGCCAGTAGCCCTATCGGGAGTTACACAGATACGCAGTATTTT. Its translation is CASSPIGSYTDTQYF.

The CDR3 nucleotides are TGTGCCAGCACCCTGACAGACCTTACCTATGGCTACACCTTC. It is translated as CASTLTDLTYGYTF. The chain employs TRBV6-6 and TRBJ1-2, with D possibly matching TRBD1 (5 bases). The length of the CDR3 is 14 residues. The V gene's germline CDR1 is MNHNY and CDR2 SVGAGI (reference sequence). V shed 7 bases and J shed 4 bases, with 16 bases lying between them.